This TCR beta chain stems from a study of radiotherapy plus CTLA-4 blockade in lung cancer. Looking at the study overall: Objective responses arose in approximately 19% of patients, and 31% experienced disease control. Broader study findings: Tumor-origin TCR clones grew in blood after radiotherapy plus ipilimumab. Per reports, early blood T cell clone dynamics, plus interferon-beta, forecast response most strongly.

Assay used: immunoSEQ multiplex PCR; TCRdb lists only in-frame clones, some missing. Found here are tens of thousands of clones, approximately 80% of them singletons; the top ten hold less than 3%. Participants had chemo-refractory metastatic non-small-cell lung cancer and were treated with focal radiation plus ipilimumab CTLA-4 blockade. From germline, CDR1 is MDHEN and CDR2 SYDVKM. This CDR3 is built from 14 residues. Unmatched junction bases numbered 7, after V lost 5 bases and J lost 6 bases. In regard to this clone: What it binds is not known.

This clonotype was obtained from a human donor with non-small cell lung cancer whose response to radiotherapy plus ipilimumab could not be evaluated. The chain joins TRBV28 to TRBJ1-5; TRBD1 agrees at 7 bases. This specimen was peripheral blood, taken from a patient treated with radiotherapy plus ipilimumab. As DNA, the CDR3 is TGTGCCAGCAGTCTCACAGGGGCGAGTCAGCCCCAGCATTTT. This gives the protein CASSLTGASQPQHF.